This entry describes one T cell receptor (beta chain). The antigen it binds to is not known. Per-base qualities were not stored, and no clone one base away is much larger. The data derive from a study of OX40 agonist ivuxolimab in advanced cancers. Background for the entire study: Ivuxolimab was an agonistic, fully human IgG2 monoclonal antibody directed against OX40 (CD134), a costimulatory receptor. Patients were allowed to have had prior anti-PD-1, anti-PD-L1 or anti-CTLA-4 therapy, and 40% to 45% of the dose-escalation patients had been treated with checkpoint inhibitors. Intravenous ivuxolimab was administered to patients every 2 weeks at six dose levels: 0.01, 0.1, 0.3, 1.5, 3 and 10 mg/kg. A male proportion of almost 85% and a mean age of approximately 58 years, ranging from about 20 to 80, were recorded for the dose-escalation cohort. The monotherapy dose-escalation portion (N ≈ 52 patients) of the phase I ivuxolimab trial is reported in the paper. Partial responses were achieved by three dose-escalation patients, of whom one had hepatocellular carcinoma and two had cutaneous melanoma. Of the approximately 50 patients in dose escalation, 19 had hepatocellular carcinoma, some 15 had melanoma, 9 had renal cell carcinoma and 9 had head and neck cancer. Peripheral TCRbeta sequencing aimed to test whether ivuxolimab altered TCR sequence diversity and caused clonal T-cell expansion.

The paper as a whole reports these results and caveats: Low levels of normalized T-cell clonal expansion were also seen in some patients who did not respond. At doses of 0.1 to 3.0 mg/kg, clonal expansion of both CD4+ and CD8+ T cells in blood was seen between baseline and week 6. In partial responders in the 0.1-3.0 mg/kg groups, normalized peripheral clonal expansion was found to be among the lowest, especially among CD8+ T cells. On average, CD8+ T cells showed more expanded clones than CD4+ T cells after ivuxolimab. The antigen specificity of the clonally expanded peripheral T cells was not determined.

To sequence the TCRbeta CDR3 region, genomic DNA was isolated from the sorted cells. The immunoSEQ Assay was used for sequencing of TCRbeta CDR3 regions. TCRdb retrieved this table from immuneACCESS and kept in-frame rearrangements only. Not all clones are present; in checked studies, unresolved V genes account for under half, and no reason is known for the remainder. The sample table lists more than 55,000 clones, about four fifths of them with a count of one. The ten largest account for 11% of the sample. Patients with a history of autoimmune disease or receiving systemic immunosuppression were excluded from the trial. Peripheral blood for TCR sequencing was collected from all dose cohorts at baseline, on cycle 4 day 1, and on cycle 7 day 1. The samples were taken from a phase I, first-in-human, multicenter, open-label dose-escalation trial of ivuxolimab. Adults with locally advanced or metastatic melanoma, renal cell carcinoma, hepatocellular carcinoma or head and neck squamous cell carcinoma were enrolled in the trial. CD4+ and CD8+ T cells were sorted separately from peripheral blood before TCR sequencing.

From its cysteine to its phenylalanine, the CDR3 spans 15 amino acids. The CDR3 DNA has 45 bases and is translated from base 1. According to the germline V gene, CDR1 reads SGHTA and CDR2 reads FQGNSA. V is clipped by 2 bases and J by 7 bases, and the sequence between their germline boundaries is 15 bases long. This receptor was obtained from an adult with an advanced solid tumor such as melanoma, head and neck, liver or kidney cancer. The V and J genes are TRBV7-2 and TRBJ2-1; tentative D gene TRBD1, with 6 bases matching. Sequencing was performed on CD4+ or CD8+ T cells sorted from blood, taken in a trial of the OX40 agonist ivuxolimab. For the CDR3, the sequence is CASSLQGPLGNEQFF. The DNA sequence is TGTGCCAGCAGCTTACAGGGGCCGCTGGGGAATGAGCAGTTCTTC. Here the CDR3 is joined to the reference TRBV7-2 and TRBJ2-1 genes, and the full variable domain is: GAGVSQSPSNKVTEKGKDVELRCDPISGHTALYWYRQSLGQGLEFLIYFQGNSAPDKSGLPSDRFSAERTGGSVSTLTIQRTQQEDSAVYLCASSLQGPLGNEQFFGPGTRLTVL.